One TCR beta chain is described in this entry. It lacks a known antigen. The record has no base qualities; no much larger clone is one base away. The data were obtained in a study of T cell responses to AZD1222 COVID-19 vaccine (dated by TCRdb to the early 2020s). Study-level background: AZD1222 recipients whose second dose came at about 4 weeks and those whose second dose came at about 12 weeks were combined into one group, since spike-specific TCR depth and breadth did not differ between the two schedules. Enrollment into the trials was organized by age into subgroups of 18-55, 56-69 and 70-plus years, and those subgroups contained roughly 150, 30 and 60 TCR-sequenced participants, respectively. A total of about 230 trial participants underwent TCR sequencing, of whom nearly 210 received two doses of AZD1222 and approximately 25 received two doses of the MenACWY control vaccine.

The time point label on this specimen signifies: baseline before first vaccination. Vaccinee samples came from UK trials COV001 and COV002, including a single-blind randomized controlled phase 2/3 trial of AZD1222 (ChAdOx1 nCoV-19) in healthy adults. For TCRbeta chain sequencing, PBMC samples from trial participants were taken at day 0 and at day 28 after the second dose. Overall study results and their limits: Participants were mostly white British, with more females than males. The authors suggested clonal diversity may have been underestimated. Only a handful of AZD1222 recipients were SARS-CoV-2 seropositive at baseline, limiting conclusions about previously exposed vaccinees. Nearly half of unique spike-specific TCRs reportedly recognized epitopes outside regions mutated in the B.1.351 and B.1.1.7 variants. Spike-specific TCR breadth and depth rose significantly after two AZD1222 doses compared with day 0 and with MenACWY recipients. The 56-69-year group was small, and its depth increase did not reach significance, likely because of low power. The whole spike protein was spanned by vaccine-associated CD4 TCRs, and dominant responses were seen in regions 160-218 and 743-854. Because no samples from the day 14 peak response were available, repertoires could be characterized only after the peak T cell response.

The germline ends are 17 bases apart after V is trimmed by 0 bases and J by 2 bases. From cysteine to phenylalanine, the CDR3 is 17 amino acids long. The kept DNA is CDR3 alone, 51 bases in frame from the first base. The germline V gene (reference sequence) yields MNHEY for CDR1 and SMNVEV for CDR2. The CDR3 regions of human TCRbeta chains were analyzed by immunosequencing. Per the authors' processing: TCRs in the repertoires were matched against a reference library of SARS-CoV-2-specific TCRs that had been generated with the MIRA antigen-specificity platform. Breadth was defined as the fraction of unique TCRs that were SARS-CoV-2-associated, and depth was defined as the fraction of total T cells that were SARS-CoV-2-associated. Using the MIRA data, every spike-specific TCR was mapped to the spike region that the TCR reacted to and assigned to either a CD4 or a CD8 class. Log10-transformed breadth and depth values were compared by one-way ANOVA with Sidak's multiple comparisons tests. TCRdb holds this immuneACCESS table with in-frame rearrangements only. Some clones are missing; in checked studies, unresolved V genes explain under half, and the rest has no known cause. V and J calls and clone size are copied from that table; D and trimming were computed from the DNA. Across this sample there are under 150,000 clones, with approximately 85% seen only once. The ten largest clones represent 1.5% to 2% of the sample.

Here the sequenced sample was peripheral blood, taken on day 0 of AZD1222 vaccination. Here the chain combines TRBV27 and TRBJ2-7, with the D gene too uncertain to name. This clonotype was sampled from an adult in good health. The CDR3 region has the sequence CASSLSKSVSRAYEQYF. The DNA sequence follows: TGTGCCAGCAGTTTATCGAAATCGGTCTCGCGCGCCTACGAGCAGTACTTC.